Sequencing of this TCR beta chain was carried out in a study of shared clonotypes between healthy human individuals. Study-wide findings and caveats: Estimated richness was generally greater in naive than memory subsets. Non-shared clonotypes were found to have lower generation probabilities than the clonotypes that were shared by all four of the sorted-subset donors.

About this clone itself: Its antigen is still unknown.

Recent vaccinations or acute infections were absent in the healthy HIV-negative adult donors. Investigators spread the genomic DNA of each subset evenly over several immunoSEQ plates. Profiled with immunoSEQ multiplex PCR; TCRdb holds only in-frame clones, not every one. Of some 900,000 clones in the sample, over 75% were seen once. The clonotype comes from a man aged 18 to 29 in good health. Specimen: memory CD4+ T cells sorted from blood. Sample subset: CD45RA-negative fraction.

This chain's CDR3 is CASGFLAGAGNEQFF. The CDR3 region has the DNA TGTGCTAGTGGTTTCTTAGCGGGAGCAGGCAATGAGCAGTTCTTC. The chain carries TRBV12-5 and TRBJ2-1; 9 nucleotides line up with TRBD2. Germline CDR1 and CDR2: LGHNT and FRNRAP. CDR3 length equals 15 residues. V was clipped by 3 bases and J by 6 bases; unmatched bases: 6. The full variable domain, rest sourced from reference TRBV12-5 and TRBJ2-1, is DARVTQTPRHKVTEMGQEVTMRCQPILGHNTVFWYRQTMMQGLELLAYFRNRAPLDDSGMPKDRFSAEMPDATLATLKIQPSEPRDSAVYFCASGFLAGAGNEQFFGPGTRLTVL.